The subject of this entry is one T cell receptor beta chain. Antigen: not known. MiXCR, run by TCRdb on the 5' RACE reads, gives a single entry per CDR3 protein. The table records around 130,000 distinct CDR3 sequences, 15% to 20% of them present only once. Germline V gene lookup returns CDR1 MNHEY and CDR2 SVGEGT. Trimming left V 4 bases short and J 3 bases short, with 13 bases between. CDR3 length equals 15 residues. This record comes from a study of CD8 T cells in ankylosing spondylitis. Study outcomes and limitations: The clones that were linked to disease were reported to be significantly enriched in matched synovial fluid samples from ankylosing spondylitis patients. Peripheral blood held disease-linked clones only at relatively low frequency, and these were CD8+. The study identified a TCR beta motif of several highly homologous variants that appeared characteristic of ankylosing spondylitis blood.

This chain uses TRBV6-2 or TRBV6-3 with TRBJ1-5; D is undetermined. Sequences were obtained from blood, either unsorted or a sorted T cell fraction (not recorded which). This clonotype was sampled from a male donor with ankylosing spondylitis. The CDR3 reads CASSLLWDPNQPQHF. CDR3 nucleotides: TGTGCCAGCAGTTTACTCTGGGATCCCAATCAGCCCCAGCATTTT.